The sample holds a few counts of the clone carrying this TCR beta chain. Its antigen is still unknown. This sample is part of a study of cytomegalovirus exposure and HLA in healthy donors. The study ran its PCR with 60 Vbeta and 13 Jbeta primers. Some clones are missing from TCRdb's copy, which holds only in-frame ones; the method was immunoSEQ multiplex PCR. The sample includes 95,000 to 150,000 clones, less than 10% seen only once; the top ten take around 6.1%. Unrecorded immune exposures were likely, despite nominal health at sampling. Overall study findings and caveats: The authors later found most CMV-associated TCR beta chains appeared HLA-restricted.

The source is a woman aged 40 to 50 in good health and CMV-seropositive. The sequenced material came from PBMCs.

The CDR3 DNA follows: TGTGCCAGCAGCCCCGGGGAGGACTATGGCTACACCTTC. This encodes CASSPGEDYGYTF. The chain joins TRBV5-6 to TRBJ1-2; D gene ambiguous. Germline lookup yields CDR1 SGHDT and CDR2 YYEEEE. Trimming cost V 4 bases and J 3 bases, with 10 bases left between them. The CDR3 is made up of 13 amino acids.